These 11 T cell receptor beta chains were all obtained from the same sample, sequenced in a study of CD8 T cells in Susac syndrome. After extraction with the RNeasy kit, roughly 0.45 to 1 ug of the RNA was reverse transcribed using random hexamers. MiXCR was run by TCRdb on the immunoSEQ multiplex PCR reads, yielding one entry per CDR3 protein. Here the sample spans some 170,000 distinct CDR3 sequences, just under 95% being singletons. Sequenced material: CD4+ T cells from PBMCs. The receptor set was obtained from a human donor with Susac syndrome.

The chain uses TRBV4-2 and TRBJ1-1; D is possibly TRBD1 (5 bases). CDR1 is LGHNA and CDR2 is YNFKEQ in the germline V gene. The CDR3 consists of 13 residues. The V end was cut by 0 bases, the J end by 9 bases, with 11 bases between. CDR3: CASSQELRDQAFF. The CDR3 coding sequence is TGTGCCAGCAGCCAAGAATTGAGGGACCAAGCTTTCTTT.

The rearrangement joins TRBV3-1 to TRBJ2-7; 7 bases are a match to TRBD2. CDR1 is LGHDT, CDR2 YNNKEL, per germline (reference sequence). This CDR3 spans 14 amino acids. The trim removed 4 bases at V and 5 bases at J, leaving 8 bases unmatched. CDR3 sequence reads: CASSRGGLGDEQYF. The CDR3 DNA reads TGTGCCAGCAGCCGCGGGGGATTGGGGGACGAGCAGTACTTC.

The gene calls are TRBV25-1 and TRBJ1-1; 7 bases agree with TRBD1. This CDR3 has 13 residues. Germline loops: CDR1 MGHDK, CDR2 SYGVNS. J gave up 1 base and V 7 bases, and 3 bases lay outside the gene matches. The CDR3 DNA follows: TGTGCCAGCACTCGACAGGGGAACACTGAAGCTTTCTTT. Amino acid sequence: CASTRQGNTEAFF.

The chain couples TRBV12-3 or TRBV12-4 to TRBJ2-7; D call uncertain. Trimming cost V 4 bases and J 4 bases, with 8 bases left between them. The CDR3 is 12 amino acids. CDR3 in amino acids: CASSSLRYEQYF. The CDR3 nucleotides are TGTGCCAGCAGTTCCCTCCGGTACGAGCAGTACTTC.

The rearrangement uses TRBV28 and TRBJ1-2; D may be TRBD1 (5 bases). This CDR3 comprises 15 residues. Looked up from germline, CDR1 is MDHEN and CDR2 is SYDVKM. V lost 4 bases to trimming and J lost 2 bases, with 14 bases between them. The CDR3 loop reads CASSSPQANNYGYTF. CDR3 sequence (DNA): TGTGCCAGCAGTTCCCCACAGGCCAACAACTATGGCTACACCTTC.

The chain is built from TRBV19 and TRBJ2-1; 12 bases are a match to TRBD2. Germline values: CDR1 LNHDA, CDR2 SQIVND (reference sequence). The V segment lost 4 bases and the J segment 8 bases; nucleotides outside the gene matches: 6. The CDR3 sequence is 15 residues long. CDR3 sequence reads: CASSTATSGSYEQFF. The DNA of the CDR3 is TGTGCCAGTAGTACCGCGACTAGCGGGAGCTATGAGCAGTTCTTC. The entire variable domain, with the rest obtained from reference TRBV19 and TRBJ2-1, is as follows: DGGITQSPKYLFRKEGQNVTLSCEQNLNHDAMYWYRQDPGQGLRLIYYSQIVNDFQKGDIAEGYSVSREKKESFPLTVTSAQKNPTAFYLCASSTATSGSYEQFFGPGTRLTVL.

CDR3 amino acids: CASSLATSGRYEQYF. The CDR3 nucleotides read TGTGCCAGCAGCCTTGCGACTAGCGGGAGATACGAGCAGTACTTC. The gene calls are TRBV5-4 and TRBJ2-7, with 12 bases that match TRBD2. The germline CDR1 and CDR2 sequences are SGHNT and YYREEE (reference sequence). J was trimmed by 4 bases and V by 4 bases; bases with no gene match: 6. The CDR3 length is 15 residues.

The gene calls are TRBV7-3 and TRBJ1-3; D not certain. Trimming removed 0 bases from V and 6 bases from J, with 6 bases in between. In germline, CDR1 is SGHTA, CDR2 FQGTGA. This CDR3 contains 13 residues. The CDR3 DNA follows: TGTGCCAGCAGCTTAACGTTTGAAAACACCATATATTTT. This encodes CASSLTFENTIYF.

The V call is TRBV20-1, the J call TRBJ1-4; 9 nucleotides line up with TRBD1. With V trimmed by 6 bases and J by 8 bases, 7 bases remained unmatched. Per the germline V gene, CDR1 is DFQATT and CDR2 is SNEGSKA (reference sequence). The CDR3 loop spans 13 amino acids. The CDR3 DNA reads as TGCAGTGCGGGACAGGGCTTAGGGGAAAAACTGTTTTTT. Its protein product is CSAGQGLGEKLFF.

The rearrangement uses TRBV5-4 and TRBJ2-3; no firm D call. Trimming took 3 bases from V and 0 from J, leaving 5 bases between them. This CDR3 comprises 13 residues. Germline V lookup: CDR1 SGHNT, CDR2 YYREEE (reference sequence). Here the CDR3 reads CASSSQSTDTQYF. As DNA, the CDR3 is TGTGCCAGCAGCTCCCAAAGCACAGATACGCAGTATTTT.

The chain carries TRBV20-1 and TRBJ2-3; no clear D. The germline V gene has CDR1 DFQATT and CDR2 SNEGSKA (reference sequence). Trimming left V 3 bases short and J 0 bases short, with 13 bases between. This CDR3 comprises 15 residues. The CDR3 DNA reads TGCAGTGCTAGTAGGCGGCGATTTAGCACAGATACGCAGTATTTT. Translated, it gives CSASRRRFSTDTQYF.